The 17 T cell receptor beta chains listed next were all sequenced from one sample in a study of regulatory T cells in long-lasting Graves disease. The sample's time point: newly diagnosed GD, antithyroid drugs for less than 3 months. Making the TCR library involved RNA that had been extracted from PBMCs. Library construction for TCR beta used iRepertoire HTBI primers and Arm-PCR of CDR3 regions. One entry per CDR3 protein results from TCRdb running MiXCR on the multiplex PCR reads. This sample yields some 400,000 distinct CDR3 sequences, of which 15% are seen a single time; over 15% belongs to the top ten. This sample also appeared in a second study, on T cells in Graves' hyperthyroidism and ophthalmopathy.

The specimen comprised peripheral blood mononuclear cells (PBMCs), sampled at new diagnosis, from a patient treated with antithyroid drugs. These receptors were obtained from a woman aged 25-40 years with Graves disease.

This clonotype was picked up many times. The chain joins TRBV7-3 to TRBJ2-7; 8 bases match TRBD2. The CDR3 runs to 16 residues. V lost 2 bases, J lost 5 bases, and 11 bases stayed unmatched. The germline CDR1 and CDR2 sequences are SGHTA and FQGTGA. As DNA, the CDR3 is TGTGCCAGCAGCTTACTTGGGGGGACTAGACTCCACGAGCAGTACTTC. As protein: CASSLLGGTRLHEQYF.

This chain connects TRBV5-1 to TRBJ1-1, with D uncertain. V lost 0 bases and J lost 0, with 9 bases in between. The CDR3 is 15 residues long. Germline V CDR1 and CDR2: SGHRS, YFSETQ. Written as DNA, the CDR3 is TGCGCCAGCAGCTTGGATCAGTCCTTGAACACTGAAGCTTTCTTT. This translates into CASSLDQSLNTEAFF.

The rearrangement links TRBV10-3 to TRBJ1-6, with D maybe TRBD1 (5 bases). This CDR3 has 14 residues. Per germline, CDR1 ENHRY and CDR2 SYGVKD. V lost 6 bases and J 5 bases, leaving 11 bases between the germline ends. CDR3 residues: CAISRDGDNSPLHF. CDR3 DNA sequence: TGTGCCATCAGCCGGGACGGTGATAATTCACCCCTCCACTTT.

Remarks on this clonotype: The conserved phenylalanine or tryptophan is not found at the CDR3 terminus, so this likely reflects a read error. This sequence joins TRBV7-9 and TRBJ1-2, with no clear D. Germline V gene data show CDR1 as SEHNR and CDR2 as FQNEAQ (reference sequence). The length of the CDR3 is 12 residues. V dropped 1 base and J dropped 5 bases, with 5 bases sitting between them. The CDR3 DNA sequence: TGTGCCAGCAGCTTAGTACCATATGGCTACACCCTC. This codes for CASSLVPYGYTL.

This clonotype was seen repeatedly, ten times or more. The chain joins TRBV27 to TRBJ1-4; tentative D call: TRBD1 (5 bases). This CDR3 region has 15 residues. Per germline, CDR1 MNHEY and CDR2 SMNVEV (reference sequence). V was pared by 5 bases and J by 5 bases, with 15 bases between. The CDR3 loop reads CASSLTGFRNEKLFF. CDR3 nucleotides: TGTGCCAGCAGTCTCACAGGTTTTCGGAATGAAAAACTGTTTTTT.

This clonotype has just a few counts. The chain joins TRBV19 to TRBJ1-6, with D perhaps TRBD1 (6 bases). Trimming cost V 4 bases and J 7 bases, with 14 bases left between them. The germline CDR1 and CDR2 sequences are LNHDA and SQIVND (reference sequence). There are 15 residues in the CDR3. The CDR3, as DNA: TGTGCCAGTAGTACACAGGGACAACGGAATTCACCCCTCCACTTT. Residues: CASSTQGQRNSPLHF.

This clonotype has at least ten counts. The V and J genes are TRBV20-1 and TRBJ2-1, with 7 positions matching TRBD1. CDR3 length: 13 amino acids. From germline, CDR1 is DFQATT and CDR2 SNEGSKA (reference sequence). Germline trimming cut 8 bases from V and 3 bases from J; bases unmatched to any gene: 7. The CDR3: CSHGQDDYNEQFF. The CDR3 DNA follows: TGCAGTCACGGACAGGACGACTACAATGAGCAGTTCTTC.

V gene TRBV24-1 combines with J gene TRBJ2-5; unclear D gene. The V end lost 7 bases, the J end lost 2 bases, and 10 bases lay between the germline ends. The CDR3 spans 13 residues. CDR1 KGHDR and CDR2 SFDVKD come from the germline V gene. The CDR3 region is CATRTKGQETQYF. In DNA form, the CDR3 reads TGTGCCACCAGAACCAAGGGACAAGAGACCCAGTACTTC.

This clonotype was recorded at least ten times. The chain recombines TRBV3-1 with TRBJ2-7; D ambiguous. The CDR3 sequence is 14 residues long. The germline gives CDR1 LGHDT, CDR2 YNNKEL (reference sequence). With 1 base removed from V and 6 bases from J, the gap between germline ends came to 13 bases. The CDR3 DNA is TGTGCCAGCAGCCAAGCAGTAGTGTCGGGCGAGCAGTACTTC. Translation gives CASSQAVVSGEQYF.

V gene TRBV7-2 combines with J gene TRBJ2-1, with 10 positions matching TRBD2. Looked up from germline, CDR1 is SGHTA and CDR2 is FQGNSA. The CDR3 has 17 residues. Trimming cost V 2 bases and J 3 bases; bases outside gene matches: 7. The chain's CDR3 is CASSLTASGSLYNEQFF. CDR3 coding DNA: TGTGCCAGCAGCTTAACAGCTAGCGGGAGCCTCTACAATGAGCAGTTCTTC.

This clonotype occurred many times. The V gene is TRBV12-3 or TRBV12-4, the J gene TRBJ2-7; the D gene is possibly TRBD2 (5 bases). There are 14 residues in the CDR3. The V end lost 1 base, the J end lost 5 bases, and 12 bases lay between the germline ends. CDR3 sequence (DNA): TGTGCCAGCAGTTTAGGGTCGGGGTCCCACGAGCAGTACTTC. Translated, it gives CASSLGSGSHEQYF.

The genes are TRBV28 and TRBJ2-3; TRBD2 matches at 9 bases. The CDR3 totals 14 residues. CDR1 and CDR2 (germline): MDHEN, SYDVKM. V shed 4 bases and J 6 bases; nucleotides not matched to a gene: 5. The CDR3 DNA reads as TGTGCCAGCAGTTATCTAGCGGGATCTGATACGCAGTATTTT. Translation: CASSYLAGSDTQYF.

This clonotype was recorded at least ten times. The chain couples TRBV12-3 or TRBV12-4 to TRBJ2-1; 10 bases are a match to TRBD2. With V trimmed by 4 bases and J by 9 bases, 9 bases remained unmatched. The CDR3 length is 15 residues. CDR3 amino acids: CASSSTAGGPSEQFF. CDR3 sequence (DNA): TGTGCCAGCAGTTCTACAGCGGGAGGGCCAAGTGAGCAGTTCTTC.

This clonotype was counted many times. V is TRBV2 and J is TRBJ2-5; no reliable D call. The CDR3 contains 13 residues. The germline V gene has CDR1 SNHLY and CDR2 FYNNEI. V was pared by 6 bases and J by 4 bases, with 12 bases between. CDR3 sequence: CASSAGPGETQYF. The CDR3 bases are TGTGCCAGCAGCGCCGGGCCCGGAGAGACCCAGTACTTC.

The table lists this clonotype with a few counts. V usage is TRBV5-1 and J usage is TRBJ2-7; 9 positions agree with TRBD1. The CDR3 has 13 amino acids. V lost 0 bases, J lost 8 bases, and 3 bases stayed unmatched. The germline V gene has CDR1 SGHRS and CDR2 YFSETQ. In nucleotides, the CDR3 is TGCGCCAGCAGCTTGGGGGACAGGGCGAAGCAGTACTTC. It yields the protein CASSLGDRAKQYF. Together with reference TRBV5-1 and TRBJ2-7, the CDR3 gives the full variable domain: KAGVTQTPRYLIKTRGQQVTLSCSPISGHRSVSWYQQTPGQGLQFLFEYFSETQRNKGNFPGRFSGRQFSNSRSEMNVSTLELGDSALYLCASSLGDRAKQYFGPGTRLTVT.

This clonotype was observed a handful of times. This chain joins TRBV5-1 and TRBJ2-7, with 9 bases identical to TRBD1. CDR1 is SGHRS and CDR2 is YFSETQ in the germline V gene. V trimming: 0 bases; J trimming: 5 bases; junction bases outside the gene matches: 6. The CDR3 is made up of 15 amino acids. CDR3 sequence (DNA): TGCGCCAGCAGCTTGGTTCGGGACAGGGATCACGAGCAGTACTTC. Amino acids: CASSLVRDRDHEQYF.

This clonotype has ten or more counts. The rearrangement joins TRBV18 to TRBJ1-5; the match to TRBD1 covers 7 bases. The CDR3 runs 15 residues. The ends lost 2 bases at V and 5 bases at J; junction bases unmatched: 6. Germline V gene lookup returns CDR1 KGHSH and CDR2 LQKENI. Here the CDR3 reads CASSPSTGPHQPQHF. As DNA, the CDR3 is TGTGCCAGCTCACCATCGACAGGGCCCCATCAGCCCCAGCATTTT.